These T cell receptor beta chains were read from a single sample in a study of OX40 agonist ivuxolimab in advanced cancers. Here immunoSEQ multiplex PCR was the method, and the copy in TCRdb shows in-frame clones only, minus some. The repertoire holds almost 70,000 clones, with approximately 90% as singletons. The sequenced sample was CD4+ or CD8+ T cells sorted from blood, obtained in a trial of the OX40 agonist ivuxolimab. The receptors stem from an adult with an advanced solid tumor such as melanoma, head and neck, liver or kidney cancer. CDR3s include the opening cysteine and the closing phenylalanine or tryptophan. The D gene is left open where the match is weak. Not every row has a clone size; where given, it reads once, few, many or a size class.

. | TRBJ1-4 | . | TRBV5-1 | TGCGCCAGCAGCTTGTTCGGTAGTAGTAATGAAAAACTGTTTTTT | CASSLFGSSNEKLFF
. | TRBJ2-1 | . | TRBV7-3 | TGTGCCAGCAGCTTGGACGGGCCGTACAATGAGCAGTTCTTC | CASSLDGPYNEQFF
TRBD1 | TRBJ2-2 | . | TRBV7-6 | TGTGCCAGCAGCTTGGTCAGGGGGTTAACCGGGGAGCTGTTTTTT | CASSLVRGLTGELFF
TRBD1 | TRBJ1-4 | . | TRBV6-5 | TGTGCCAGCAGGGCGACAGGGGACAATGAAAAACTGTTTTTT | CASRATGDNEKLFF
. | TRBJ2-1 | . | TRBV7-7 | TGTGCCAGCAGCGCACTGTCCAGCTCCTACAATGAGCAGTTCTTC | CASSALSSSYNEQFF
TRBD1 | TRBJ2-7 | . | TRBV12-5 | TGTGCTAGTGGTTTGCCAGGACAGGGCTCCTACGAGCAGTACTTC | CASGLPGQGSYEQYF
. | TRBJ2-4 | . | TRBV5-6 | TGTGCCAGCAGCCGCGGAGGGAAGGTGAACATTCAGTACTTC | CASSRGGKVNIQYF
TRBD1 | TRBJ1-2 | . | TRBV11-1 | TGTGCCAGCAGCTACTCACTCGGGGGACAGCGCTTTAACTATGGCTACACCTTC | CASSYSLGGQRFNYGYTF
. | TRBJ1-1 | . | TRBV6-5 | TGTGCCACCCTAGGGGTAGGCACTGAAGCTTTCTTT | CATLGVGTEAFF
. | TRBJ1-5 | . | TRBV6-6 | TGTGCCAGCATACGGGCCGATCCGGACAATCAGCCCCAGCATTTT | CASIRADPDNQPQHF
. | TRBJ1-1 | . | TRBV6-1 | TGTGCCAGCAGTTCTAGGATGAACACTGAAGCTTTCTTT | CASSSRMNTEAFF
. | TRBJ1-1 | . | TRBV9 | TGTGCCAGCAGCGTAGAGGGTATGGGGTACACTGAAGCTTTCTTT | CASSVEGMGYTEAFF
TRBD2 | TRBJ2-1 | . | TRBV25-1 | TGTGCCAGCAGTGAGCCGGGAGGGGACAATGAGCAGTTCTTC | CASSEPGGDNEQFF
. | TRBJ1-5 | . | TRBV19 | TGTGCCAGTAGTACGTCAGGTCGGGGAAATCAGCCCCAGCATTTT | CASSTSGRGNQPQHF
. | TRBJ2-6 | . | TRBV6-6 | TGTGCCAGTGGATCATGGGAGGCTTCTGGGGCCAACGTCCTGACTTTC | CASGSWEASGANVLTF
. | TRBJ2-2 | . | TRBV19 | TGTGCCAGTGGGGGACACACCACCGGGGAGCTGTTTTTT | CASGGHTTGELFF
. | TRBJ2-2 | . | TRBV5-4 | TGTGCCAGCAGCTTAAGACCGGCCGGGAACGGGGAGCTGTTTTTT | CASSLRPAGNGELFF
. | TRBJ2-1 | . | TRBV4-1 | TGCGCCAGCAGTCCGGACTGGGGGGGCGGTGAGCAGTTCTTC | CASSPDWGGGEQFF
. | TRBJ2-2 | . | TRBV6-5 | TGTGCCAGCAGTTTTGGACACCAGACCGGGGAGCTGTTTTTT | CASSFGHQTGELFF
TRBD1 | TRBJ1-2 | . | TRBV6-5 | TGTGCCAGCAGTCGTCGGACAGGGAACTATGGCTACACCTTC | CASSRRTGNYGYTF
. | TRBJ1-1 | . | TRBV30 | TGTGCCTGGGTTAGAGGGGGGCAACCCCCGTCTGTCTCAATGAACACTGAAGCTTTCTTT | CAWVRGGQPPSVSMNTEAFF
. | TRBJ2-3 | . | TRBV15 | TGTGCCACCACTAGGGACGGGGGCAGAGATACGCAGTATTTT | CATTRDGGRDTQYF
. | TRBJ2-7 | . | TRBV6-5 | TGTGCCAGCATTGGCACGACAAGCTACGAGCAGTACTTC | CASIGTTSYEQYF
. | TRBJ1-2 | . | TRBV6-5 | TGTGCCAGCAGTTACTCGGCCAGCGCCGATGGCTACACCTTC | CASSYSASADGYTF
. | TRBJ2-2 | . | TRBV2 | TGTGCCAGCGACGAGAGGGCGAACACCGGGGAGCTGTTTTTT | CASDERANTGELFF
TRBD1 | TRBJ2-1 | . | TRBV28 | TGTGCCAGCAGTTTTCCAAACAGGGGTCTTACCTACAATGAGCAGTTCTTC | CASSFPNRGLTYNEQFF
TRBD2 | TRBJ2-1 | . | TRBV19 | TGTGCCAGTAGTATCAACCTAGCGGGAGTGACCAATGAGCAGTTCTTC | CASSINLAGVTNEQFF
. | TRBJ2-7 | . | TRBV30 | TGTGCCTGGAGTCTAGGGGGGAGGGCCCTCGACGAGCAGTACTTC | CAWSLGGRALDEQYF
TRBD1 | TRBJ2-2 | . | TRBV9 | TGTGCCAGCAGCGTAGACAGGGGAACCGGGGAGCTGTTTTTT | CASSVDRGTGELFF
. | TRBJ1-5 | . | TRBV4-1 | TGCGCCAGCAGCCCATTTTTTTTGGGAAGCAATCAGCCCCAGCATTTT | CASSPFFLGSNQPQHF
. | TRBJ2-3 | . | TRBV19 | TGTGCCAGTAGTAGACCCCCGGCTACGCAGTATTTT | CASSRPPATQYF
TRBD1 | TRBJ2-3 | . | TRBV12-5 | TGTGCTAGTGGTTTGGCAAGATCCGGGACAGGGGGAACAGATACGCAGTATTTT | CASGLARSGTGGTDTQYF
TRBD1 | TRBJ1-4 | once | TRBV7-9 | TGTGCCAGCAGCTCCAGGACAGGGACGGTTGCGACTAATGAAAAACTGTTTTTT | CASSSRTGTVATNEKLFF